Listed below are T cell receptor beta chains from one sample, sequenced in a study of identical twins. TCRdb analysed the 5' RACE reads with MiXCR anew, one entry per CDR3 protein. The table includes about 660,000 distinct CDR3 sequences, less than 10% detected once. The sample was also reused in another study, on yellow fever vaccine responses in identical twins.

Sequencing was done on a sample of PBMCs. Receptors were obtained from a woman aged 18-29 years in good health. Both conserved end residues are part of each CDR3. The D gene is left open where the match is weak. Size tells how often a clone was seen (once, few, many) or the class of an expanded clone, and some rows leave it out.

>TRBJ2-2|TRBV20-1|few|TRBD2
CSARGLAIANTGELFF
TGCAGTGCCCGGGGACTAGCGATCGCGAACACCGGGGAGCTGTTTTTT
>TRBJ2-5|TRBV7-9|.|TRBD2
CASSLIFSGGEETQYF
TGTGCCAGCAGCTTAATCTTCTCTGGGGGGGAAGAGACCCAGTACTTC
>TRBJ2-4|TRBV12-3/TRBV12-4|few|.
CASRGDGDGNIQYF
TGTGCCAGCAGGGGGGACGGGGATGGAAACATTCAGTACTTC
>TRBJ2-1|TRBV4-1|few|.
CASSLTSRDYNEQFF
TGCGCCAGCAGCCTAACTAGTCGAGATTACAATGAGCAGTTCTTC
>TRBJ2-7|TRBV2|.|TRBD2
CASSEAPSGRYEQYF
TGTGCCAGCAGTGAAGCGCCGAGCGGGAGATACGAGCAGTACTTC
>TRBJ2-7|TRBV15|few|TRBD1
CATSRDPGGIDEQYF
TGTGCCACCAGCAGAGACCCAGGGGGCATCGACGAGCAGTACTTC
>TRBJ1-5|TRBV3-1|few|TRBD1
CASKGTGDFYSNQPQHF
TGTGCCAGCAAGGGGACAGGGGATTTTTATAGCAATCAGCCCCAGCATTTT
>TRBJ2-7|TRBV7-9|once|.
CASSSQGRRFYEQYF
TGTGCCAGCAGCTCCCAGGGGCGGCGCTTCTACGAGCAGTACTTC
>TRBJ2-1|TRBV7-9|many|.
CASSLLGGTEQFF
TGTGCCAGCAGCTTATTAGGGGGGACTGAGCAGTTCTTC
>TRBJ1-1|TRBV3-1|.|.
CASSRKGTGVERLNTEAFF
TGTGCCAGCAGCCGCAAGGGTACAGGTGTCGAACGTCTGAACACTGAAGCTTTCTTT
>TRBJ2-7|TRBV29-1|few|TRBD1
CSAMRQGASYEQYF
TGCAGCGCCATGCGACAGGGGGCATCATACGAGCAGTACTTC
>TRBJ1-4|TRBV28|few|.
CASSFRRANEKLFF
TGTGCCAGCAGTTTTCGACGGGCTAATGAAAAACTGTTTTTT
>TRBJ1-1|TRBV20-1|few|.
CSARGGGRKTEAFF
TGCAGTGCTAGAGGTGGGGGACGGAAGACTGAAGCTTTCTTT
>TRBJ2-6|TRBV20-1|many|TRBD1
CSAEDRGSGANVLTF
TGCAGTGCTGAGGACAGGGGGTCGGGGGCCAACGTCCTGACTTTC
>TRBJ2-3|TRBV5-1|.|.
CASRLDFSSTDTQYF
TGCGCCAGCAGATTGGACTTTTCCAGCACAGATACGCAGTATTTT
>TRBJ2-1|TRBV7-9|.|.
CASSHRDGDYNEQFF
TGTGCCAGCAGCCATCGGGACGGGGACTACAATGAGCAGTTCTTC
>TRBJ2-7|TRBV24-1|.|.
CAPSPSYEQYF
TGTGCCCCGAGTCCCTCCTACGAGCAGTACTTC